The 15 T cell receptor beta chains below all came from one sample that was sequenced in a study of blood T cell repertoires in COVID-19. Produced via immunoSEQ multiplex PCR; TCRdb's table is partial and in-frame only. The sample has 55,000 to 90,000 clones, about 86% seen once. The sample was peripheral blood. Receptors were obtained from a man between 65 and 85 years old with active COVID-19.

This chain connects TRBV24-1 to TRBJ1-1; 11 nucleotides line up with TRBD1. From germline, CDR1 is KGHDR and CDR2 SFDVKD. J was trimmed by 4 bases and V by 9 bases; bases with no gene match: 3. The CDR3 has 13 residues. This CDR3 is CATRGQGGTEAFF. The CDR3 DNA reads TGTGCCACCCGGGGACAGGGGGGCACTGAAGCTTTCTTT.

This chain joins TRBV27 and TRBJ2-1; no definite D call. Per the germline V gene, CDR1 is MNHEY and CDR2 is SMNVEV (reference sequence). The CDR3 has 12 amino acids. Trimming removed 6 bases from V and 3 bases from J, with 6 bases in between. CDR3 nucleotides: TGTGCCAGCAGCCAAAACTACAATGAGCAGTTCTTC. Its protein is CASSQNYNEQFF.

This sequence joins TRBV27 and TRBJ1-5; D is undetermined. This CDR3 comprises 15 residues. From germline, CDR1 is MNHEY and CDR2 SMNVEV (reference sequence). Trimming removed 8 bases from V and 12 bases from J, with 26 bases in between. CDR3 protein: CASPNPDPNRGFQHF. CDR3 bases: TGTGCCAGCCCCAATCCGGACCCTAACCGGGGATTCCAGCATTTT.

The chain uses TRBV19 and TRBJ2-1; a possible D gene is TRBD2 (5 bases). This CDR3 spans 15 amino acids. Per germline, CDR1 LNHDA and CDR2 SQIVND (reference sequence). Trimming stripped 3 bases from V and 5 bases from J, with 14 bases between. This CDR3 reads CASSIGGPRDNEQFF. As DNA, the CDR3 is TGTGCCAGTAGTATTGGAGGACCCCGGGACAATGAGCAGTTCTTC. Full variable domain (outside the CDR3, taken from reference TRBV19 and TRBJ2-1): DGGITQSPKYLFRKEGQNVTLSCEQNLNHDAMYWYRQDPGQGLRLIYYSQIVNDFQKGDIAEGYSVSREKKESFPLTVTSAQKNPTAFYLCASSIGGPRDNEQFFGPGTRLTVL.

V is TRBV11-3 and J is TRBJ2-7; tentatively, D is TRBD1 (5 bases). Germline CDR1 SGHNT, CDR2 YENEEA. The V and J ends lost 1 base and 1 base respectively, with 8 bases between them. The length of the CDR3 is 14 residues. For the CDR3, the DNA is TGTGCCAGCAGCTTAGGCAGGGCTTCCTACGAGCAGTACTTC. Translation gives CASSLGRASYEQYF.

This clone occurred a few times. The chain is built from TRBV19 and TRBJ2-2, with a tentative D call TRBD1 (5 bases). Germline V gene lookup returns CDR1 LNHDA and CDR2 SQIVND (reference sequence). CDR3 length: 12 residues. Trimming removed 3 bases from V and 7 bases from J, with 6 bases in between. The CDR3 sequence is CASSMGHGELFF. CDR3 in DNA: TGTGCCAGTAGTATGGGGCACGGGGAGCTGTTTTTT.

This sequence joins TRBV12-3 or TRBV12-4 and TRBJ2-3; no clear D gene. The CDR3 consists of 11 residues. Trimming cost V 6 bases and J 4 bases, with 5 bases left between them. The CDR3 DNA reads as TGTGCCAGCAGCCATCCAGATACGCAGTATTTT. Translating gives CASSHPDTQYF.

The rearrangement joins TRBV6-5 to TRBJ2-2; tentative D call: TRBD2 (6 bases). The CDR3 loop spans 14 amino acids. From germline, CDR1 is MNHEY and CDR2 SVGAGI. V lost 6 bases and J lost 0, with 8 bases in between. The CDR3 DNA is TGTGCCAGCAGGGAGGGTACGAACACCGGGGAGCTGTTTTTT. This encodes CASREGTNTGELFF.

This chain connects TRBV7-2 to TRBJ1-1; tentatively, D is TRBD1 (6 bases). The germline V gene has CDR1 SGHTA and CDR2 FQGNSA. Trimming stripped 1 base from V and 0 bases from J, with 6 bases between. CDR3 length: 14 amino acids. This chain's CDR3 is CASSLGTVNTEAFF. The CDR3 nucleotides are TGTGCCAGCAGCTTAGGGACAGTGAACACTGAAGCTTTCTTT.

The chain employs TRBV7-9 and TRBJ2-2, with a weak D call TRBD2 (6 bases). Trimming took off 3 bases at V and 3 bases at J, with 17 bases between the two ends. Germline CDR1 and CDR2: SEHNR and FQNEAQ (reference sequence). The CDR3 is 17 residues long. The CDR3 region is CASSFRGTGAYTGELFF. The CDR3 nucleotides read TGTGCCAGCAGCTTCCGCGGGACTGGAGCTTACACCGGGGAGCTGTTTTTT.

The CDR3 DNA follows: TGTGCCACAGGGGTAGCGGGATACTCCTACGAGCAGTACTTC. Its translation is CATGVAGYSYEQYF. The chain recombines TRBV28 with TRBJ2-7; TRBD2 agrees at 8 bases. Germline CDR1 and CDR2: MDHEN and SYDVKM. With V trimmed by 10 bases and J by 0 bases, 8 bases remained unmatched. CDR3 length equals 14 residues.

The chain has TRBV9 and TRBJ2-1; tentative D call: TRBD1 (5 bases). The CDR3 is 13 residues long. The germline V gene encodes CDR1 SGDLS and CDR2 YYNGEE. The V end was cut by 0 bases, the J end by 10 bases, with 11 bases between. CDR3 amino acids: CASSVGSRTEQFF. The CDR3 nucleotides are TGTGCCAGCAGCGTAGGGAGTCGGACAGAGCAGTTCTTC.

This sequence joins TRBV7-2 and TRBJ1-2; 7 positions match TRBD1. The germline CDR1 and CDR2 sequences are SGHTA and FQGNSA. Trimming removed 4 bases from V and 8 bases from J; junction bases left unmatched: 10. CDR3 size: 14 residues. CDR3 residues: CASSYRQGSEGYTF. The DNA of the CDR3 is TGTGCCAGCAGCTATCGACAGGGATCAGAGGGCTACACCTTC. Based on the CDR3 plus reference TRBV7-2 and TRBJ1-2, the full variable domain is GAGVSQSPSNKVTEKGKDVELRCDPISGHTALYWYRQSLGQGLEFLIYFQGNSAPDKSGLPSDRFSAERTGGSVSTLTIQRTQQEDSAVYLCASSYRQGSEGYTFGSGTRLTVV.

V is TRBV9 and J is TRBJ2-1; possibly TRBD2 for D (6 bases). Germline lookup yields CDR1 SGDLS and CDR2 YYNGEE. Trimming shortened V by 6 bases and J by 1 base, and 14 bases separated the two germline ends. This CDR3 is built from 15 residues. CDR3 loop: CASTRSGESYNEQFF. Here the CDR3 DNA reads TGTGCCAGCACCCGATCGGGGGAGTCCTACAATGAGCAGTTCTTC.

J is TRBJ2-3 and V is TRBV7-3; a weak D match, TRBD1 (5 bases). This CDR3 is built from 17 residues. Trimming cost V 2 bases and J 2 bases, with 17 bases left between them. Per the germline V gene, CDR1 is SGHTA and CDR2 is FQGTGA. The CDR3 is CASSLLGQAQSTDTQYF. The CDR3 coding sequence is TGTGCCAGCAGCTTATTGGGGCAGGCCCAATCCACAGATACGCAGTATTTT.